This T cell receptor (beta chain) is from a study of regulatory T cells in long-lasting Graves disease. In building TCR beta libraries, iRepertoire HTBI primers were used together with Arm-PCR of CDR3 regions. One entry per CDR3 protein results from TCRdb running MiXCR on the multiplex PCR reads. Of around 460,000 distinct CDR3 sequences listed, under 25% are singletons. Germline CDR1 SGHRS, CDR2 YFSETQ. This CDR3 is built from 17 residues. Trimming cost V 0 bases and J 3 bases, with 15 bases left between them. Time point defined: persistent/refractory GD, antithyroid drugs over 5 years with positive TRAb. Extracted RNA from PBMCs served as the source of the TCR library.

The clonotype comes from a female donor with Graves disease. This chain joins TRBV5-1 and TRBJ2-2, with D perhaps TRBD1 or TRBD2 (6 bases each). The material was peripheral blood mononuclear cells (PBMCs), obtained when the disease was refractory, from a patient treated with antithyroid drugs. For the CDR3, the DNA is TGCGCCAGCAGCTTGGTCAGGGGAGGTATGGACACCGGGGAGCTGTTTTTT. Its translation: CASSLVRGGMDTGELFF.